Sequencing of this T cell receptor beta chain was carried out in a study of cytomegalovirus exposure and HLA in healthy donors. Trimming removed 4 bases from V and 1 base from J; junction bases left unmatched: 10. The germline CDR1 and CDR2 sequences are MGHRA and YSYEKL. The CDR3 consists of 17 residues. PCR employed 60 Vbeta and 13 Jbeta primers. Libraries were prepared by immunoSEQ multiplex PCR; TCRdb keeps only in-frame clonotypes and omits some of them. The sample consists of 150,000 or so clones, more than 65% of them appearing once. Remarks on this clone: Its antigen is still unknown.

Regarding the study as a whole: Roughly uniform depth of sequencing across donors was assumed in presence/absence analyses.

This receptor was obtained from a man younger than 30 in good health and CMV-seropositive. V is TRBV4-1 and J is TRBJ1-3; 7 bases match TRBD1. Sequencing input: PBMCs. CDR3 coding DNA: TGCGCCAGCAGCCTTCAGGGGGTTAAAGTATCTGGAAACACCATATATTTT. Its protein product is CASSLQGVKVSGNTIYF.